This entry lists 6 T cell receptor beta chains sequenced from one sample in a study of OX40 agonist ivuxolimab in advanced cancers. The repertoire was sequenced with immunoSEQ multiplex PCR; TCRdb's copy has only in-frame clones and lacks some. This sample has over 65,000 clones; roughly 84% occur once, and the top ten carry around 0.78%. The sequenced sample was CD4+ or CD8+ T cells sorted from blood, obtained in a trial of the OX40 agonist ivuxolimab. Receptors originate from an adult with an advanced solid tumor such as melanoma, head and neck, liver or kidney cancer.

The V call is TRBV27, the J call TRBJ2-3; D unclear. Germline V lookup: CDR1 MNHEY, CDR2 SMNVEV (reference sequence). This CDR3 is built from 15 residues. Trimming took 0 bases from V and 4 from J, leaving 11 bases between them. CDR3 loop: CASSLSWGIADTQYF. CDR3 bases: TGTGCCAGCAGTTTATCGTGGGGAATAGCAGATACGCAGTATTTT.

The chain is built from TRBV19 and TRBJ2-5; 9 nucleotides align to TRBD1. Unmatched junction bases numbered 11, after V lost 4 bases and J lost 5 bases. Germline CDR1 and CDR2: LNHDA and SQIVND (reference sequence). This CDR3 region has 16 residues. Written as DNA, the CDR3 is TGTGCCAGTAGTAGAGAGGGGACAGGGTTTACGGAGACCCAGTACTTC. Its protein product is CASSREGTGFTETQYF.

The chain has TRBV11-2 and TRBJ1-3; 7 bases fit TRBD1. CDR1 is SGHAT and CDR2 is FQNNGV in the germline V gene. This CDR3 contains 15 residues. Trimming took 3 bases from V and 1 from J; bases not matched to a gene: 3. The CDR3: CASSFRGHSGNTIYF. The DNA for the CDR3 is TGTGCCAGCAGCTTTAGGGGGCATTCTGGAAACACCATATATTTT.

V usage is TRBV4-2 and J usage is TRBJ2-7; maybe TRBD2 (7 bases). There are 16 residues in the CDR3. Trimming took off 0 bases at V and 4 bases at J, with 16 bases between the two ends. Germline CDR1 reads LGHNA; CDR2 reads YNFKEQ. The CDR3 region is CASSQDLWGGPYEQYF. The DNA for the CDR3 is TGTGCCAGCAGCCAAGATCTGTGGGGGGGGCCTTACGAGCAGTACTTC.

The chain combines TRBV9 with TRBJ2-3, with D perhaps given as TRBD1 or TRBD2 (7 bases each). CDR1 SGDLS and CDR2 YYNGEE come from the germline V gene. V was clipped by 0 bases and J by 4 bases, with 18 bases between them. CDR3 length: 17 residues. CDR3 protein: CASSVVGGGGGSDTQYF. CDR3 in DNA: TGTGCCAGCAGCGTAGTAGGGGGAGGGGGCGGCTCAGATACGCAGTATTTT.

The V call is TRBV2, the J call TRBJ2-2; possibly TRBD2 for D (6 bases). The CDR3 runs 16 residues. Germline CDR1 SNHLY, CDR2 FYNNEI. The V end lost 6 bases, the J end lost 2 bases, and 16 bases lay between the germline ends. The CDR3 region is CASRAPGAGNTGELFF. In nucleotides, the CDR3 is TGTGCCAGCAGAGCTCCCGGGGCGGGAAACACCGGGGAGCTGTTTTTT.